This T cell receptor beta chain emerged from a study of blood T cell repertoires in COVID-19. As for the study in general: PBMCs, B-cell-depleted T cells, or T cells provided the cDNA or gDNA that made up the material.

This clone was found a few times. This table comes from immunoSEQ multiplex PCR, and its TCRdb copy is limited to in-frame clones, with some not included. The sample has a few hundred thousand clones, about three quarters seen once. From germline, CDR1 is SQVTM and CDR2 ANQGSEA. V was pared by 2 bases and J by 9 bases, with 14 bases between. The CDR3 sequence is 14 residues long. This sequence originates from a woman older than 75 with acute or convalescent COVID-19. The chain recombines TRBV29-1 with TRBJ1-6; D perhaps matches TRBD1 (5 bases). Sequencing was carried out using peripheral blood. In DNA form, the CDR3 reads TGCAGCGTTGAATCTGACAGAAATCTTTCACCCCTCCACTTT. Its protein product is CSVESDRNLSPLHF.